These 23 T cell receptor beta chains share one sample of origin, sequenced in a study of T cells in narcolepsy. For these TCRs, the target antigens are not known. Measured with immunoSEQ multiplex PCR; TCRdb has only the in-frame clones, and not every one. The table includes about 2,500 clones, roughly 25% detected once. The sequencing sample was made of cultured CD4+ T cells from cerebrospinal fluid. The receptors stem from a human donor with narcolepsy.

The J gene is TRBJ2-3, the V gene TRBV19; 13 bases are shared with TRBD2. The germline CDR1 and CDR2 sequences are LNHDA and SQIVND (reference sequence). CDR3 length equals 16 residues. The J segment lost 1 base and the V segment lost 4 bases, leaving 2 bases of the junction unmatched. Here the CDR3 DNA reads TGTGCCAGTAGTAAGACTAGCGGGGGGCGCACAGATACGCAGTATTTT. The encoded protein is CASSKTSGGRTDTQYF.

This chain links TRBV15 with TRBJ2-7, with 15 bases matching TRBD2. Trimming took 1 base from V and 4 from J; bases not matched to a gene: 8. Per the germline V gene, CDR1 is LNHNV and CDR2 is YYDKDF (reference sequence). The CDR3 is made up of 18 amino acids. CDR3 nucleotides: TGTGCCACCAGCAGAGCCCGGACTAGCGGGGGGGCCGGGTACGAGCAGTACTTC. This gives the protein CATSRARTSGGAGYEQYF.

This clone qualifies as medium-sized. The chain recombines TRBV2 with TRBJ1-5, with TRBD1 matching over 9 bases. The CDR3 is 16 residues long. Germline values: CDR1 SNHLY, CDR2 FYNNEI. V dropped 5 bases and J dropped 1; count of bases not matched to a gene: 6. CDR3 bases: TGTGCCAGCAGTAGACAGGGGGGAAGGAGCAATCAGCCCCAGCATTTT. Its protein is CASSRQGGRSNQPQHF.

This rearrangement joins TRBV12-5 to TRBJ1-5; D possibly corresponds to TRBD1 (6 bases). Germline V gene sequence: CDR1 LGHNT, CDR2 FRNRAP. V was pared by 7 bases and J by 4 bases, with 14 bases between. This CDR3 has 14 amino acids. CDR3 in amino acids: CASAFEGGNQPQHF. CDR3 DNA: TGTGCTAGTGCCTTTGAGGGGGGGAATCAGCCCCAGCATTTT.

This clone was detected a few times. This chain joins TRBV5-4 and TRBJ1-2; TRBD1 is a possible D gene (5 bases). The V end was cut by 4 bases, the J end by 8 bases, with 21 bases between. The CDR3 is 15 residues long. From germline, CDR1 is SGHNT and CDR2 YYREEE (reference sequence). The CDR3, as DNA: TGTGCCAGCAGCCAAGAGCCCTCCTCAGGGATAGGCTACACCTTC. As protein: CASSQEPSSGIGYTF.

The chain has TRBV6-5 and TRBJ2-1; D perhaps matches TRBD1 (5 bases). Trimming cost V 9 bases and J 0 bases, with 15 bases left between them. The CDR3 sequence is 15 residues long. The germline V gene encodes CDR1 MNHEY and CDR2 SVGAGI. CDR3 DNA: TGTGCCAGTAGAGTGGGGCGGAGCTCCTACAATGAGCAGTTCTTC. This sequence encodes CASRVGRSSYNEQFF.

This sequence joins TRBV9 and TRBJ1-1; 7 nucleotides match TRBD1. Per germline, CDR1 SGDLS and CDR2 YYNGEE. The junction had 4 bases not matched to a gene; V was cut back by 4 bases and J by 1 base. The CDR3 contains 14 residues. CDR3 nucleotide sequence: TGTGCCAGCAGCCCAGGGGGAACGAACACTGAAGCTTTCTTT. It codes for CASSPGGTNTEAFF.

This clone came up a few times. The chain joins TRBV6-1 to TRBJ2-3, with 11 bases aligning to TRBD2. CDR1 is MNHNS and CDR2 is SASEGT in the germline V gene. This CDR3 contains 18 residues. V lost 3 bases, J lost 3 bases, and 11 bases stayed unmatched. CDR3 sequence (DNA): TGTGCCAGCAGTGATCGTTTACGGCGACTAGCGGGGACAGATACGCAGTATTTT. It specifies CASSDRLRRLAGTDTQYF.

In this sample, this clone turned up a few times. In nucleotides, the CDR3 is TGTGCCAGCAGGCGGGGAGGTGAGCAGTTCTTC. Encoded protein: CASRRGGEQFF. The chain has TRBV5-8 and TRBJ2-1; a possible D gene is TRBD2 (6 bases). The CDR3 has 11 residues. The ends were cut back, 5 bases at V and 9 bases at J, with 9 bases in the middle. Germline V CDR1 and CDR2: SGHTS, YDEGEE.

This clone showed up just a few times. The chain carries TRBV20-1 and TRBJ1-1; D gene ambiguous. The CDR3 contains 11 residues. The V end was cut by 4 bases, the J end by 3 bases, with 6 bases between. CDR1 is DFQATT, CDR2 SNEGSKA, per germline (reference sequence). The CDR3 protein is CSAKRDTEAFF. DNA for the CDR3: TGCAGTGCTAAGAGGGACACTGAAGCTTTCTTT.

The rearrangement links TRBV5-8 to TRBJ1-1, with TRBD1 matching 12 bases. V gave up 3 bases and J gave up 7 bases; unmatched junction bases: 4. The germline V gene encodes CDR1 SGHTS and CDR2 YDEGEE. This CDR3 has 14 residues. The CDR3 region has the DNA TGTGCCAGCAGCTGGGGACAGGGGGCCGGTGAAGCTTTCTTT. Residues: CASSWGQGAGEAFF.

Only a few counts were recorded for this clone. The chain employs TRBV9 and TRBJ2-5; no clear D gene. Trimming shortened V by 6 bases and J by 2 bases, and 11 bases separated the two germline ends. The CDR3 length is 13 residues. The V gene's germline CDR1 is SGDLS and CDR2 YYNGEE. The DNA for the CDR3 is TGTGCCAGCACTAGGAGCCTACAAGAGACCCAGTACTTC. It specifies CASTRSLQETQYF.

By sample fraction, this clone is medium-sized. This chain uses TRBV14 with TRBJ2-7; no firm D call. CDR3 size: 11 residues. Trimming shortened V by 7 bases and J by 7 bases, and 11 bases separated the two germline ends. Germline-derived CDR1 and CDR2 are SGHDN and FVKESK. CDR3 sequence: CASTGYREQYF. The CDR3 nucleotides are TGTGCCAGCACCGGGTATAGGGAGCAGTACTTC.

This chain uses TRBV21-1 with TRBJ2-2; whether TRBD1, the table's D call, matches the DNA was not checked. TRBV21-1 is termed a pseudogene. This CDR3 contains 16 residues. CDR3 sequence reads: CASRRIDTGLTGELFF. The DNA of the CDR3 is TGTGCCAGCAGGCGTATTGACACAGGCTTGACCGGGGAGCTGTTTTTT.

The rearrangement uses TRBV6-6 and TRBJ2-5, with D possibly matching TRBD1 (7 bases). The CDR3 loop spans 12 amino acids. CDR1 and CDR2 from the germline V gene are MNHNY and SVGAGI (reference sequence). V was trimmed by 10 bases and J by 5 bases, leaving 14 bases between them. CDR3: CATQGGPETQYF. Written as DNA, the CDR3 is TGTGCCACCCAGGGGGGCCCGGAGACCCAGTACTTC.

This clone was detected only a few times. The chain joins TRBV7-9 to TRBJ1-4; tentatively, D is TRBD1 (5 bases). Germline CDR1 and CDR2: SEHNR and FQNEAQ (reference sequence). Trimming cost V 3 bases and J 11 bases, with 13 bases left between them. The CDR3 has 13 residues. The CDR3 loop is CASSFGPQGKLFF. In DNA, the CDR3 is TGTGCCAGCAGCTTCGGACCCCAGGGCAAACTGTTTTTT.

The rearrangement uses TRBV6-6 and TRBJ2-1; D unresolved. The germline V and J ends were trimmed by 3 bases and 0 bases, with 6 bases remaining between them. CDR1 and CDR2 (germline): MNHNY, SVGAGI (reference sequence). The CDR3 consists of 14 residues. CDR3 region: CASSYPLSYNEQFF. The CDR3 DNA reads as TGTGCCAGCAGTTATCCGCTCTCCTACAATGAGCAGTTCTTC.

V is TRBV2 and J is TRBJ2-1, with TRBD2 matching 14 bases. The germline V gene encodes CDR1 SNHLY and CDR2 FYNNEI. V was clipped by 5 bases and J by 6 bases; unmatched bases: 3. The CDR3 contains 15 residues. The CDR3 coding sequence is TGTGCCAGCAGTAAGACTAGCGGGGGGGCCAATGAGCAGTTCTTC. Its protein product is CASSKTSGGANEQFF.

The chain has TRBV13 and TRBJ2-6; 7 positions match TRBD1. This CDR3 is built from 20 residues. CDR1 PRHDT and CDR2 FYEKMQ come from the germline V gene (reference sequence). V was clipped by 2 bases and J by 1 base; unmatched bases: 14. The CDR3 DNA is TGTGCCAGCAGCTTATCCCCATTTAGGACAGGCCCATCTGGGGCCAACGTCCTGACTTTC. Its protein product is CASSLSPFRTGPSGANVLTF.

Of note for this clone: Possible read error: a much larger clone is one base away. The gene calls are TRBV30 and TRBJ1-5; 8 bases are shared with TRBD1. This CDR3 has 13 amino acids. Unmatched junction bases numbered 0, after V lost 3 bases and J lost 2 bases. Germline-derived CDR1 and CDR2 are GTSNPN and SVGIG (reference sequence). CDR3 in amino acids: CAWRGQGNQPQHF. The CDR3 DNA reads TGTGCCTGGAGGGGACAGGGCAATCAGCCCCAGCATTTT.

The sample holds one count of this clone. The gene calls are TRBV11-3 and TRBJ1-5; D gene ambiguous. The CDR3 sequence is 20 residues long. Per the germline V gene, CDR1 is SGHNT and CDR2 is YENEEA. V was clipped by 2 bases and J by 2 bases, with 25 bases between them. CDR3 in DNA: TGTGCCAGCAGCTTAAGTGTCAGGACTAATTTGACGGCCGGCAATCAGCCCCAGCATTTT. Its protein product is CASSLSVRTNLTAGNQPQHF.

As DNA, the CDR3 is TGTGCCAGCAGGACGGCGGATGGCTACACCTTC. This encodes CASRTADGYTF. The chain is built from TRBV6-6 and TRBJ1-2, with unresolved D. The ends were cut back, 6 bases at V and 6 bases at J, with 8 bases in the middle. The length of the CDR3 is 11 residues. Looked up from germline, CDR1 is MNHNY and CDR2 is SVGAGI (reference sequence).

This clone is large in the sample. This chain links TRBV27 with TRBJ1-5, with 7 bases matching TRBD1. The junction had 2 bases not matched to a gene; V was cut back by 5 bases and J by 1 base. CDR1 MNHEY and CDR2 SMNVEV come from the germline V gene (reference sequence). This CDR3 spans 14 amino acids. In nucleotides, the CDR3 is TGTGCCAGCAGTGCAGGGGGAAGCAATCAGCCCCAGCATTTT. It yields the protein CASSAGGSNQPQHF.